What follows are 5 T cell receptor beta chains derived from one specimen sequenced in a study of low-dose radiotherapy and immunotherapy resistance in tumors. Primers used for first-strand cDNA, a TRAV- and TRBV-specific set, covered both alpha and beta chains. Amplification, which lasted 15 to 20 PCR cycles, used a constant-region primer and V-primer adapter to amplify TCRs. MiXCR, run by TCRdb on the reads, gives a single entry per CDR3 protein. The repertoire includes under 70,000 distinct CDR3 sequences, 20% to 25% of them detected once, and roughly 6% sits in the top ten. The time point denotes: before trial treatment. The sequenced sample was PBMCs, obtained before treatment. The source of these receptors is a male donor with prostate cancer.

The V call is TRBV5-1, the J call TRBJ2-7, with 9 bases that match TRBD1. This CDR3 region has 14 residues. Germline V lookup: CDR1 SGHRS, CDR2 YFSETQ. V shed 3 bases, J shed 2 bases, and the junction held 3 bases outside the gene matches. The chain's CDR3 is CASSYRGQAYEQYF. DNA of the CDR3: TGCGCCAGCAGCTACAGGGGGCAAGCCTACGAGCAGTACTTC.

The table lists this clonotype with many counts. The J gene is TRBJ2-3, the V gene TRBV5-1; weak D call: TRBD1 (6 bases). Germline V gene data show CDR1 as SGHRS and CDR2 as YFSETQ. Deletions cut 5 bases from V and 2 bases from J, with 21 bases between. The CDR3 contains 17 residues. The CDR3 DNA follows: TGCGCCAGCAGTCCTCTTCAGGGGAAGGGCCTCACAGATACGCAGTATTTT. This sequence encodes CASSPLQGKGLTDTQYF.

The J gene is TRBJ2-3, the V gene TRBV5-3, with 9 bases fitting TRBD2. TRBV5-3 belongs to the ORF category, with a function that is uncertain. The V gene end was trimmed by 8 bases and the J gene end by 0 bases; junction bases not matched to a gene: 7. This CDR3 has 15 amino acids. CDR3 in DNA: TGTGCCAGCAGCCTAGCGGGGCCTAGCACAGATACGCAGTATTTT. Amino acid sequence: CASSLAGPSTDTQYF.

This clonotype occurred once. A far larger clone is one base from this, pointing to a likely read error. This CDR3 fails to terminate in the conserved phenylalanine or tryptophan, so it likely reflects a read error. CDR3 region: CASSLGGLTSGGSYNEQFI. In nucleotides, the CDR3 is TGTGCCAGCAGCTTGGGGGGATTGACTAGCGGGGGATCCTACAATGAGCAGTTCATC. V gene TRBV5-3 combines with J gene TRBJ2-1; TRBD2 aligns across 12 bases. TRBV5-3 is an ORF, with its function uncertain. This CDR3 region has 19 residues.

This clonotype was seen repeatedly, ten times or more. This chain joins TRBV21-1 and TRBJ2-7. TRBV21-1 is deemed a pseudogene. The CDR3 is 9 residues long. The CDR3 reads CASTFEQYF. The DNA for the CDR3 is TGTGCCAGCACGTTTGAGCAGTACTTC.